This record covers a single T cell receptor (beta chain). In the PCR, 60 Vbeta and 13 Jbeta primers were used. Profiled with immunoSEQ multiplex PCR; TCRdb holds only in-frame clones, not every one. The sample contains about 120,000 clones, 70% to 80% of which appear only once. This entry is derived from a study of cytomegalovirus exposure and HLA in healthy donors. Sequencing was performed on PBMCs. The sequence derives from a female donor in good health and CMV-seronegative.

DNA of the CDR3: TGTGCCAGCAGTGAAGGAACAGGGCTGAACACTGAAGCTTTCTTT. This translates into CASSEGTGLNTEAFF. This chain uses TRBV2 with TRBJ1-1; possible D gene TRBD1, 6 bases. Per the germline V gene, CDR1 is SNHLY and CDR2 is FYNNEI. The ends were cut back, 1 base at V and 0 bases at J, with 9 bases in the middle. This CDR3 comprises 15 residues.